The rows below give T cell receptor beta chains drawn from one sample of a study of blood T cell repertoires in COVID-19. Clones were sequenced by immunoSEQ multiplex PCR, and TCRdb holds only the in-frame ones, with some missing. The table shows about 190,000 clones, with around 80% occurring only once. The sample taken for sequencing was PBMCs or T cells enriched from blood (not recorded which). These receptors were taken from a woman aged 45-59 years who had recovered from COVID-19. Each CDR3 is given with its conserved first and last residue. Each record gives: J gene, V gene, D gene, CDR3 protein. The D gene is left open where the match is weak.

j_call: TRBJ2-1
v_call: TRBV7-9
d_call: .
cdr3_aa: CASARGKPFLNEQFF

j_call: TRBJ1-6
v_call: TRBV6-1
d_call: .
cdr3_aa: CASSADSHSYNSPLHF

j_call: TRBJ1-5
v_call: TRBV19
d_call: TRBD1
cdr3_aa: CASSPGTAGQPQHF

j_call: TRBJ1-5
v_call: TRBV6-1
d_call: .
cdr3_aa: CASSDAGDSNQPQHF

j_call: TRBJ2-3
v_call: TRBV2
d_call: TRBD2
cdr3_aa: CASNPEAGDTQYF

j_call: TRBJ2-3
v_call: TRBV7-9
d_call: .
cdr3_aa: CASSSVSDTQYF

j_call: TRBJ2-7
v_call: TRBV11-2
d_call: .
cdr3_aa: CASSSIWVQRTTYEQYF

j_call: TRBJ2-5
v_call: TRBV11-3
d_call: .
cdr3_aa: CASSPGQQKETQYF

j_call: TRBJ2-2
v_call: TRBV10-3
d_call: .
cdr3_aa: CAISESTGTPILFF

j_call: TRBJ2-7
v_call: TRBV28
d_call: TRBD2
cdr3_aa: CASSKLAGERYEQYF

j_call: TRBJ1-2
v_call: TRBV2
d_call: .
cdr3_aa: CASSESGGHGYTF

j_call: TRBJ1-1
v_call: TRBV21-1
d_call: .
cdr3_aa: CASSSQSNGTEAFF

j_call: TRBJ1-4
v_call: TRBV24-1
d_call: .
cdr3_aa: CATQTQSGEKLFF

j_call: TRBJ2-1
v_call: TRBV7-6
d_call: TRBD2
cdr3_aa: CASSFDYPSGYSYNEQFF

j_call: TRBJ2-1
v_call: TRBV18
d_call: .
cdr3_aa: CASSPPETKQVWNEQFF

j_call: TRBJ2-3
v_call: TRBV28
d_call: .
cdr3_aa: CASSKGGPTDTQYF